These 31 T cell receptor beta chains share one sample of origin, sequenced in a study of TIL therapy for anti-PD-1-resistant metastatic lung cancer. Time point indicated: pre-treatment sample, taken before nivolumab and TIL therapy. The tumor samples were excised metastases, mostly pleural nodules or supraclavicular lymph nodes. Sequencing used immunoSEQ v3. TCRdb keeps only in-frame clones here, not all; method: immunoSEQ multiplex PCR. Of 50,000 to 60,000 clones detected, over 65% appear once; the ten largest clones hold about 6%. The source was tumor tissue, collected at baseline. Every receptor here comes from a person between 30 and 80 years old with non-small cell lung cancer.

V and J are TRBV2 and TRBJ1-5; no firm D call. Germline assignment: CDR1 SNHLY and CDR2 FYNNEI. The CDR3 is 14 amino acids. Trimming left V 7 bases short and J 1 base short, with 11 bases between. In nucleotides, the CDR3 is TGTGCCAGCATGCAACAGATGAGCAATCAGCCCCAGCATTTT. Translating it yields CASMQQMSNQPQHF.

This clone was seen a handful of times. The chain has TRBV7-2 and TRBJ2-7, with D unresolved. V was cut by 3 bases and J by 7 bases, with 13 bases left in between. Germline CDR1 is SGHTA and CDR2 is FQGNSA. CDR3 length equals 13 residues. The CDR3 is CASSFGPQWEQYF. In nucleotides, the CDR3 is TGTGCCAGCAGCTTTGGGCCGCAGTGGGAGCAGTACTTC.

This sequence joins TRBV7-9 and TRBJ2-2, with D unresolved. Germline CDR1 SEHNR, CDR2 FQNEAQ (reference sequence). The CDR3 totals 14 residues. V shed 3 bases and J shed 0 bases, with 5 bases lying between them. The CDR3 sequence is CASSFPANTGELFF. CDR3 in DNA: TGTGCCAGCAGCTTTCCCGCGAACACCGGGGAGCTGTTTTTT.

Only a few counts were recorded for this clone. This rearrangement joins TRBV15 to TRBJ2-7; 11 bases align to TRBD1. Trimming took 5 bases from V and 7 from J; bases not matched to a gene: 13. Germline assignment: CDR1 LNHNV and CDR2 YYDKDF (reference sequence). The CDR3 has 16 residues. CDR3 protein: CATSPNKGQGVGEQYF. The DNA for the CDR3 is TGTGCCACCAGCCCCAACAAGGGACAGGGGGTGGGTGAGCAGTACTTC.

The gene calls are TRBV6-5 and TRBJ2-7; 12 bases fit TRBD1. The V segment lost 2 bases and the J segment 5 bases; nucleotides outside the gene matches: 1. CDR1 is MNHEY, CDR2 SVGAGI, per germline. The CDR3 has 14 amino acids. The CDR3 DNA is TGTGCCAGCAGTTACGGGACAGGGGGCAACGAGCAGTACTTC. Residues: CASSYGTGGNEQYF.

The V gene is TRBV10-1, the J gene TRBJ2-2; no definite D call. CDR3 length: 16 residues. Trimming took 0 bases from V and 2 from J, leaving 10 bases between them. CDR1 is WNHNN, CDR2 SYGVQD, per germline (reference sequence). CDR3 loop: CASSESPTANTGELFF. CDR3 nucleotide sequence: TGCGCCAGCAGTGAGTCGCCTACGGCAAACACCGGGGAGCTGTTTTTT.

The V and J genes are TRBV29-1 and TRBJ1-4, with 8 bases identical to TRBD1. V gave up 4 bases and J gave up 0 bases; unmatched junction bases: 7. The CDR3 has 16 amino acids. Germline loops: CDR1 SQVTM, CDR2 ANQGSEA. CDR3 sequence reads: CSVAGTGLATNEKLFF. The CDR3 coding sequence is TGCAGCGTTGCCGGGACAGGCCTTGCAACTAATGAAAAACTGTTTTTT.

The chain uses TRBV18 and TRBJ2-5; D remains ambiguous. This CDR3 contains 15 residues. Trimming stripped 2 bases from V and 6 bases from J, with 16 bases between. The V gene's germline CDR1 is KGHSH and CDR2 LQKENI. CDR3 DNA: TGTGCCAGCTCACCAAGGGTCATGGCTTCAAAGACCCAGTACTTC. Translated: CASSPRVMASKTQYF.

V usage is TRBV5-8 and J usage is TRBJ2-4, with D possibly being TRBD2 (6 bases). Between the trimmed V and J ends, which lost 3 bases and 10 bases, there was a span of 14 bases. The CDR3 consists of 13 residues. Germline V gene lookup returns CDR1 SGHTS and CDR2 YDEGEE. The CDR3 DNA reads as TGTGCCAGCAGCTCCCCGGGACTTTTGATTCAGTACTTC. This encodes CASSSPGLLIQYF. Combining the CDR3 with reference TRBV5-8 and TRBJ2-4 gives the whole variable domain EAGVTQSPTHLIKTRGQQATLRCSPISGHTSVYWYQQALGLGLQFLLWYDEGEERNRGNFPPRFSGRQFPNYSSELNVNALELEDSALYLCASSSPGLLIQYFGAGTRLSVL.

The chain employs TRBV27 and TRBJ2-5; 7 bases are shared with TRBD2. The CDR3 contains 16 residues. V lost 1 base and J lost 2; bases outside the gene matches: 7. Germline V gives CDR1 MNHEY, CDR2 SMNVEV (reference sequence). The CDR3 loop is CASSLFRGVQQETQYF. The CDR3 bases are TGTGCCAGCAGTTTATTCCGGGGGGTCCAACAAGAGACCCAGTACTTC.

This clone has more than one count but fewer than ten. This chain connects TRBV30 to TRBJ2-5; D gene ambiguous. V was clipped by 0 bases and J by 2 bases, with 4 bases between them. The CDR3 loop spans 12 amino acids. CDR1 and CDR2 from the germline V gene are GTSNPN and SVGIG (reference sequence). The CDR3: CAWSVRQETQYF. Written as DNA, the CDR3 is TGTGCCTGGAGTGTACGGCAAGAGACCCAGTACTTC.

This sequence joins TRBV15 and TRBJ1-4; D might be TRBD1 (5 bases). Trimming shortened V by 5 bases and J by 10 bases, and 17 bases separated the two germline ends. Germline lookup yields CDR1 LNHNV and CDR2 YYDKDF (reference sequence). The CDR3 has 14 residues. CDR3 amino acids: CATSGGGNAGKLFF. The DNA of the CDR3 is TGTGCCACCAGCGGGGGGGGGAACGCGGGAAAACTGTTTTTT.

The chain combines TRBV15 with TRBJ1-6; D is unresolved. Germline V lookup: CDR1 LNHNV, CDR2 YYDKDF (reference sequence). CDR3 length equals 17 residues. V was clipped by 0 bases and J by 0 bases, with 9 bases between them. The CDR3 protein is CATSRDPPSSYNSPLHF. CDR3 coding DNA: TGTGCCACCAGCAGAGATCCTCCGAGCTCCTATAATTCACCCCTCCACTTT.

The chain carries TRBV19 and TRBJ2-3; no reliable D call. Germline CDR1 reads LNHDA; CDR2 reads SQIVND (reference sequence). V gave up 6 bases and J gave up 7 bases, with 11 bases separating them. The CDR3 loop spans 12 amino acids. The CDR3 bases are TGTGCCAGTAGCCCTAGTGTCTATACGCAGTATTTT. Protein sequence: CASSPSVYTQYF.

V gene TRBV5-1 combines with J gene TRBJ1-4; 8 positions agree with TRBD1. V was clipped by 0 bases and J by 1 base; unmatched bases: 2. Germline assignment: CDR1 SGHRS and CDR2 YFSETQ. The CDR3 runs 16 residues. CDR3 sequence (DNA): TGCGCCAGCAGCTTGGCCGACAGGGGAACTAATGAAAAACTGTTTTTT. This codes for CASSLADRGTNEKLFF.

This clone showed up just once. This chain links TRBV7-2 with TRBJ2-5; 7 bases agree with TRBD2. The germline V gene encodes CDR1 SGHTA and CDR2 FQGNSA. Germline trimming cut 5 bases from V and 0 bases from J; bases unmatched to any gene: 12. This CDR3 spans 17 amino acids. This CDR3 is CASSQRWGTTDQETQYF. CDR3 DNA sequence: TGTGCCAGCAGCCAAAGATGGGGGACTACAGACCAAGAGACCCAGTACTTC.

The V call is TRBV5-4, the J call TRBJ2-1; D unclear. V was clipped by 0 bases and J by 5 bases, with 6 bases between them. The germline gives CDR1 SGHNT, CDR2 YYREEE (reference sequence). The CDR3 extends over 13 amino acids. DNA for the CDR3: TGTGCCAGCAGCTTGGGGACCAACAATGAGCAGTTCTTC. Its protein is CASSLGTNNEQFF. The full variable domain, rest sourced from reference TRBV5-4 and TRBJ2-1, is ETGVTQSPTHLIKTRGQQVTLRCSSQSGHNTVSWYQQALGQGPQFIFQYYREEENGRGNFPPRFSGLQFPNYSSELNVNALELDDSALYLCASSLGTNNEQFFGPGTRLTVL.

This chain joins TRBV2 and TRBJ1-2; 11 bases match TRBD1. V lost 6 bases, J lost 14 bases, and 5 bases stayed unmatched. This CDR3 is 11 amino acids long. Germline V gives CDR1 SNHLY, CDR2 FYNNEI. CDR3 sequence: CASSGQGASTF. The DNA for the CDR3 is TGTGCCAGCAGCGGACAGGGGGCATCTACCTTC.

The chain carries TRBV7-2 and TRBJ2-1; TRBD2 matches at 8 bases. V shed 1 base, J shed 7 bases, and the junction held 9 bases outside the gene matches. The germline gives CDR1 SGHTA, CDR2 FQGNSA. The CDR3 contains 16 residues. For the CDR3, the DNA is TGTGCCAGCAGCTTAGGAATAGCGGGATGGTATAATGAGCAGTTCTTC. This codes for CASSLGIAGWYNEQFF. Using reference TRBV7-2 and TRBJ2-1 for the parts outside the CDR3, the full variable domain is GAGVSQSPSNKVTEKGKDVELRCDPISGHTALYWYRQSLGQGLEFLIYFQGNSAPDKSGLPSDRFSAERTGGSVSTLTIQRTQQEDSAVYLCASSLGIAGWYNEQFFGPGTRLTVL.

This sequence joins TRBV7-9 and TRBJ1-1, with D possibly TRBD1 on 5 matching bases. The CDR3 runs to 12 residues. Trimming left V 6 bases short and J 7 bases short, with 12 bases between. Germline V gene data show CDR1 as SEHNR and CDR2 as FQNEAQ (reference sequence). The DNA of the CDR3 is TGTGCCAGCAGTGGGGTGGGGGTTGAAGCTTTCTTT. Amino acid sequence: CASSGVGVEAFF. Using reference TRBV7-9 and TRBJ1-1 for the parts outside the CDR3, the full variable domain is DTGVSQNPRHKITKRGQNVTFRCDPISEHNRLYWYRQTLGQGPEFLTYFQNEAQLEKSRLLSDRFSAERPKGSFSTLEIQRTEQGDSAMYLCASSGVGVEAFFGQGTRLTVV.

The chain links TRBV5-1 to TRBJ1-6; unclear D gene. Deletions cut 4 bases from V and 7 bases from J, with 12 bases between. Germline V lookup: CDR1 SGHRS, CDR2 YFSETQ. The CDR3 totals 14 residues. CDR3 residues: CASSPGSYNSPLHF. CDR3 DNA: TGCGCCAGCAGCCCGGGGTCGTACAATTCACCCCTCCACTTT.

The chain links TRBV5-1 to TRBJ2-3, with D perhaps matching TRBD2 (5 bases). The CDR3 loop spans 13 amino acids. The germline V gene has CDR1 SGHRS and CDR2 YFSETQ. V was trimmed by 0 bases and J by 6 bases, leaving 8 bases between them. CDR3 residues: CASSLAGVDTQYF. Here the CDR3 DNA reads TGCGCCAGCAGCTTGGCCGGGGTTGATACGCAGTATTTT. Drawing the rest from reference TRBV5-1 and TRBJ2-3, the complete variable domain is KAGVTQTPRYLIKTRGQQVTLSCSPISGHRSVSWYQQTPGQGLQFLFEYFSETQRNKGNFPGRFSGRQFSNSRSEMNVSTLELGDSALYLCASSLAGVDTQYFGPGTRLTVL.

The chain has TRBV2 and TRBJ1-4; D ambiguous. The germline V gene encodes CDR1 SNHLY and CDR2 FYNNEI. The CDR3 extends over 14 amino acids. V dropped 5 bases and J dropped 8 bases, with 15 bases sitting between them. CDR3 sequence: CASSPPGPKEKLFF. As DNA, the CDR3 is TGTGCCAGCAGTCCTCCAGGCCCAAAGGAAAAACTGTTTTTT.

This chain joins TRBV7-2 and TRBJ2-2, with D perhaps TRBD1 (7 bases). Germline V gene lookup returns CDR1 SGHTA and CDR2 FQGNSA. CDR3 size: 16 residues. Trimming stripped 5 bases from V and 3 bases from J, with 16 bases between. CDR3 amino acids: CASSPQGGPYTGELFF. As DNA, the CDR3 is TGTGCCAGCAGCCCCCAGGGGGGACCCTACACCGGGGAGCTGTTTTTT. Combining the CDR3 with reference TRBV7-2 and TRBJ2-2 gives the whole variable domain GAGVSQSPSNKVTEKGKDVELRCDPISGHTALYWYRQSLGQGLEFLIYFQGNSAPDKSGLPSDRFSAERTGGSVSTLTIQRTQQEDSAVYLCASSPQGGPYTGELFFGEGSRLTVL.

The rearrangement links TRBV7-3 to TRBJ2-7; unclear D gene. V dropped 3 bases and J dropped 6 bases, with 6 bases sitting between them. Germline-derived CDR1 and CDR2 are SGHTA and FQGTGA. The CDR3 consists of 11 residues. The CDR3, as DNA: TGTGCCAGCAGCTTTTCGCTCGAGCAGTACTTC. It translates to CASSFSLEQYF.

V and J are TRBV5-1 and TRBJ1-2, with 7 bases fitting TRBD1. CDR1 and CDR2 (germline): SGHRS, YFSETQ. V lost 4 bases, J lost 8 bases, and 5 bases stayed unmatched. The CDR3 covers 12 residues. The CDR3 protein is CASSKQGLGYTF. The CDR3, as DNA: TGCGCCAGCAGCAAACAGGGGCTCGGCTACACCTTC.

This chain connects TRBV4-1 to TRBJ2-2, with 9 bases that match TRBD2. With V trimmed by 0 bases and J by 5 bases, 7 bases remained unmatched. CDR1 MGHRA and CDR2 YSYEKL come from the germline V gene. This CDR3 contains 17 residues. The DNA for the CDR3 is TGCGCCAGCAGCCAAGAAAATAGGCTAGCGGGGACCGGGGAGCTGTTTTTT. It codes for CASSQENRLAGTGELFF.

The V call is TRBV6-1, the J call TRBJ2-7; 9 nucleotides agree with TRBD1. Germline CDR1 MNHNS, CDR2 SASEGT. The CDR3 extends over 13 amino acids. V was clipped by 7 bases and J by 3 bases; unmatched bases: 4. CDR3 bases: TGTGCCAGCAATCGGGACAGGGTCTACGAGCAGTACTTC. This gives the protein CASNRDRVYEQYF.

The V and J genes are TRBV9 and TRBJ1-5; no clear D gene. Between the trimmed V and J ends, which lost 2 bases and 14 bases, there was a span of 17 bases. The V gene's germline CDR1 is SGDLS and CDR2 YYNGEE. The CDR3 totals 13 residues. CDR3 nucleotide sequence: TGTGCCAGCAGCGTCCGACTTGAGGGTGCTAAGCATTTT. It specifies CASSVRLEGAKHF.

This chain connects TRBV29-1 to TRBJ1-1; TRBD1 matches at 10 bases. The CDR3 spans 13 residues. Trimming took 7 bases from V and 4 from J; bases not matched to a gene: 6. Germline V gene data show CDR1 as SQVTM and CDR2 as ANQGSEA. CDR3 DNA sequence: TGCAGCGCCAGACAGGGGGCGCTCACTGAAGCTTTCTTT. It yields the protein CSARQGALTEAFF.

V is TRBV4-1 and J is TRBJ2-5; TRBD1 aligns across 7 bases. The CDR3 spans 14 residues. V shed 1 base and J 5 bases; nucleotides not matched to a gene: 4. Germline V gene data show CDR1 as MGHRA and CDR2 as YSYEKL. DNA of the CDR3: TGCGCCAGCAGCCAAGGACAGGGCCGGGAGACCCAGTACTTC. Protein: CASSQGQGRETQYF.